The 4 T cell receptor beta chains reported below all come from one sample, sequenced in a study of CD8+CD57+ T cells in acquired aplastic anemia. Genomic DNA, the template, was used for profiling of the TCR beta VDJ and CDR3. TCRdb independently ran MiXCR on the reads; one entry per CDR3 protein. The table includes about 170,000 distinct CDR3 sequences, 47% detected once. The patients chosen for sequencing had shown expansion of CD8+CD57+ cells (detected by flow cytometry). Source material: sorted CD4+, CD8+, or CD8+CD57+ T cells (not recorded which) from PBMCs. These receptors originate from a human donor with aplastic anemia.

This clonotype was detected only a few times. The V call is TRBV2, the J call TRBJ1-1; 9 nucleotides align to TRBD1. CDR3 length: 20 amino acids. Per germline, CDR1 SNHLY and CDR2 FYNNEI. Unmatched junction bases numbered 17, after V lost 2 bases and J lost 1 base. The CDR3 reads CASSEIGWGQGRPWNTEAFF. As DNA, the CDR3 is TGTGCCAGCAGTGAAATCGGTTGGGGACAGGGAAGACCCTGGAACACTGAAGCTTTCTTT.

This clonotype was counted at least ten times. The V gene is TRBV2, the J gene TRBJ1-2; perhaps TRBD1 as D (6 bases). Trimming shortened V by 4 bases and J by 4 bases, and 16 bases separated the two germline ends. CDR1 and CDR2 (germline): SNHLY, FYNNEI. The CDR3 is 15 amino acids. The CDR3 DNA is TGTGCCAGCAGTGGCCCCGGGGACAACTCCTATGGCTACACCTTC. This translates into CASSGPGDNSYGYTF.

This chain joins TRBV15 and TRBJ1-1; D gene unclear. The V end lost 1 base, the J end lost 2 bases, and 11 bases lay between the germline ends. Germline CDR1 is LNHNV and CDR2 is YYDKDF (reference sequence). This CDR3 region has 15 residues. This CDR3 reads CATSRGEGVNTEAFF. The CDR3 coding sequence is TGTGCCACCAGCAGAGGGGAGGGAGTAAACACTGAAGCTTTCTTT.

This clonotype has at least ten counts. CDR3 sequence (DNA): TGCGCCAGCAGTAGTGGTCGGGGCCAAGAGACCCAGTACTTC. It yields the protein CASSSGRGQETQYF. The chain joins TRBV5-1 to TRBJ2-5, with D possibly matching TRBD2 (5 bases). The V and J ends lost 5 bases and 1 base respectively, with 12 bases between them. Germline assignment: CDR1 SGHRS and CDR2 YFSETQ. The CDR3 is 14 amino acids.